This T cell receptor beta chain emerged from a study of shared clonotypes between healthy human individuals. Naive CD8 cells were CD45RO-negative, positively selected for CCR7, excluding terminally differentiated effector memory CD45RA+ cells. Produced via immunoSEQ multiplex PCR; TCRdb's table is partial and in-frame only. The sample yields about 2.2 million clones, roughly 91% seen once. Trimming cost V 5 bases and J 0 bases, with 12 bases left between them. From germline, CDR1 is SGHDN and CDR2 FVKESK. The CDR3 runs to 15 residues. The J gene is TRBJ2-3, the V gene TRBV14; D remains ambiguous. This TCR was sampled from a man younger than 35 in good health. Some clones in this sample may be carry-over from other donors' samples. Material: naive CD8+ T cells from PBMCs. The CDR3 loop reads CASSSRIRSTDTQYF. Written as DNA, the CDR3 is TGTGCCAGCAGCTCCCGGATCCGAAGCACAGATACGCAGTATTTT.